The 15 T cell receptor beta chains in this list originate from one sample, sequenced in a study of blood T cell repertoires in COVID-19. Using immunoSEQ multiplex PCR, the repertoire was profiled, and TCRdb retains in-frame clones only, with some absent. The sample carries more than 100,000 clones, 90% recorded once. Specimen: peripheral blood. These receptors originate from a woman aged 55-70 years with COVID-19, enrolled during active disease.

The V call is TRBV5-1, the J call TRBJ2-1; D gene uncertain. Per germline, CDR1 SGHRS and CDR2 YFSETQ. The ends were cut back, 4 bases at V and 6 bases at J, with 17 bases in the middle. The CDR3 is 15 residues long. DNA of the CDR3: TGCGCCAGCAGCCTCTACAGTTCAGGTTTCAATGAGCAGTTCTTC. This encodes CASSLYSSGFNEQFF.

This chain connects TRBV7-9 to TRBJ2-7; 13 nucleotides agree with TRBD2. The germline CDR1 and CDR2 sequences are SEHNR and FQNEAQ (reference sequence). After removal of 5 bases from V and 9 bases from J, the junction contained 7 bases not matched to a gene. The length of the CDR3 is 14 residues. This CDR3 reads CASSRTSGGPRQYF. CDR3 sequence (DNA): TGTGCCAGCAGCCGGACTAGCGGGGGCCCCCGGCAGTACTTC.

The rearrangement uses TRBV15 and TRBJ2-4; D call uncertain. Trimming left V 0 bases short and J 15 bases short, with 15 bases between. Germline V gives CDR1 LNHNV, CDR2 YYDKDF (reference sequence). This CDR3 is 13 amino acids long. CDR3 protein: CATSRDQARIRYF. For the CDR3, the DNA is TGTGCCACCAGCAGAGATCAGGCCAGGATTAGGTACTTC.

This chain joins TRBV7-9 and TRBJ2-7; 7 bases match TRBD1. This CDR3 contains 16 residues. Germline CDR1 is SEHNR and CDR2 is FQNEAQ (reference sequence). V dropped 4 bases and J dropped 0; count of bases not matched to a gene: 9. CDR3 residues: CASSSEEQGSSYEQYF. In nucleotides, the CDR3 is TGTGCCAGCAGCTCCGAGGAACAGGGGTCCTCCTACGAGCAGTACTTC.

The sample holds many counts of this clone. This chain joins TRBV7-2 and TRBJ1-2; no firm D call. CDR1 SGHTA and CDR2 FQGNSA come from the germline V gene. V lost 5 bases and J lost 2, with 12 bases in between. The CDR3 contains 14 residues. In nucleotides, the CDR3 is TGTGCCAGCAGCCCCGGACTGATCAACTATGGCTACACCTTC. Translated, it gives CASSPGLINYGYTF.

The genes are TRBV15 and TRBJ2-7, with D unclear. Germline loops: CDR1 LNHNV, CDR2 YYDKDF (reference sequence). V shed 0 bases and J shed 6 bases, with 15 bases lying between them. The CDR3 is made up of 15 amino acids. The CDR3 protein is CATSRDLAQFGEQYF. CDR3 nucleotides: TGTGCCACCAGCAGAGATCTGGCCCAGTTTGGCGAGCAGTACTTC.

The rearrangement links TRBV7-9 to TRBJ1-5, with 8 bases aligning to TRBD1. The CDR3 has 14 amino acids. The junction had 6 bases not matched to a gene; V was cut back by 5 bases and J by 6 bases. Germline CDR1 reads SEHNR; CDR2 reads FQNEAQ (reference sequence). CDR3 in DNA: TGTGCCAGCAGCCCAGGGACAGGTTTTCAGCCCCAGCATTTT. Translated: CASSPGTGFQPQHF.

The chain is built from TRBV3-1 (or the pseudogene TRBV3-2) and TRBJ2-3; 9 bases are a match to TRBD2. Germline values: CDR1 LGHDT, CDR2 YNNKEL (reference sequence). The length of the CDR3 is 15 residues. Trimming removed 4 bases from V and 1 base from J; junction bases left unmatched: 3. The CDR3: CASSRRTSGTDTQYF. The CDR3 region has the DNA TGTGCCAGCAGCCGACGGACTAGCGGCACAGATACGCAGTATTTT.

The rearrangement joins TRBV6-6 to TRBJ1-2; 9 nucleotides match TRBD1. Germline V gene lookup returns CDR1 MNHNY and CDR2 SVGAGI (reference sequence). This CDR3 is 16 amino acids long. With V trimmed by 5 bases and J by 4 bases, 11 bases remained unmatched. CDR3: CASSPRPDRGTYGYTF. In DNA, the CDR3 is TGTGCCAGCAGTCCCCGCCCCGACAGGGGGACCTATGGCTACACCTTC.

V is TRBV3-1 (or the pseudogene TRBV3-2) and J is TRBJ2-1; D is perhaps TRBD2 (5 bases). V lost 2 bases, J lost 10 bases, and 6 bases lay in between. The CDR3 length is 11 residues. The germline CDR1 and CDR2 sequences are LGHDT and YNNKEL (reference sequence). CDR3 region: CASSQRREQFF. The CDR3 coding sequence is TGTGCCAGCAGCCAACGGAGGGAGCAGTTCTTC.

The V call is TRBV6-2 or TRBV6-3, the J call TRBJ2-3; 13 bases line up with TRBD2. After removal of 6 bases from V and 0 bases from J, the junction contained 6 bases not matched to a gene. Germline V gene sequence: CDR1 MNHEY, CDR2 SVGEGT. The CDR3 runs 17 residues. The CDR3 DNA reads TGTGCCAGCAGCCCTGGACTAGCGGGGGCCAGCACAGATACGCAGTATTTT. Amino acids: CASSPGLAGASTDTQYF.

V gene TRBV11-3 combines with J gene TRBJ2-1; TRBD2 matches at 10 bases. Trimming at V came to 3 bases and at J to 8 bases, leaving 7 bases not matched to a gene. The CDR3 contains 15 residues. Germline V lookup: CDR1 SGHNT, CDR2 YENEEA. The chain's CDR3 is CASSFSGGRPYEQFF. The CDR3 nucleotides are TGTGCCAGCAGCTTTAGCGGGGGGAGGCCCTATGAGCAGTTCTTC.

The CDR3 region has the DNA TGTGCTAGTGGTTCGCCGCCACCTGGACAGTTTAACACCGGGGAGCTGTTTTTT. It translates to CASGSPPPGQFNTGELFF. The chain employs TRBV12-5 and TRBJ2-2; tentative D call: TRBD1 (6 bases). The germline V gene has CDR1 LGHNT and CDR2 FRNRAP. V lost 4 bases and J 2 bases, leaving 20 bases between the germline ends. This CDR3 has 18 amino acids.

The chain couples TRBV7-8 to TRBJ2-5; 8 bases agree with TRBD1. CDR3 length equals 15 residues. J was trimmed by 5 bases and V by 2 bases; bases with no gene match: 7. Looked up from germline, CDR1 is SGHVS and CDR2 is FQNEAQ. The CDR3 protein is CASSLSTGGRETQYF. In DNA, the CDR3 is TGTGCCAGCAGCTTAAGTACAGGGGGTCGGGAGACCCAGTACTTC.

The chain combines TRBV10-3 with TRBJ1-4; tentatively, D is TRBD1 (5 bases). The germline V gene encodes CDR1 ENHRY and CDR2 SYGVKD. The V gene lost 2 bases and the J gene lost 7 bases, with 14 bases spanning the gap. The CDR3 is 15 residues long. CDR3 loop: CAISEGGRRGEKLFF. The CDR3 DNA reads TGTGCCATCAGTGAGGGAGGGAGGAGGGGTGAAAAACTGTTTTTT.